These T cell receptor beta chains were read from a single sample in a study of identical twins. MiXCR, run by TCRdb on the 5' RACE reads, gives a single entry per CDR3 protein. Among 310,000 or so distinct CDR3 sequences listed, roughly 9.8% were seen once. These data were also filed under a second study, of yellow fever vaccine responses in identical twins.

Sequencing used CD8+ T cells sorted from blood. These receptors were collected from a woman aged 18-29 years in good health. Each CDR3 is given with its conserved first and last residue. Each record gives: V gene, clone size, D gene, J gene, CDR3 protein, CDR3 DNA. D genes are given only for firm matches. Clone size is not always given. Where it is, it says once, few, many or a class for expanded clones.

>TRBV20-1|few|-|TRBJ2-7
CSARNQSYEQYF
TGCAGTGCTAGAAACCAGAGCTACGAGCAGTACTTC
>TRBV9|few|-|TRBJ2-7
CASSVGQQNYEQYF
TGTGCCAGCAGCGTAGGACAGCAGAACTACGAGCAGTACTTC
>TRBV29-1|few|-|TRBJ2-7
CSVTVEYEQYF
TGCAGCGTTACAGTAGAGTACGAGCAGTACTTC
>TRBV14|many|-|TRBJ2-3
CASSQGRGGVTDTQYF
TGTGCCAGCAGCCAAGGGCGAGGGGGGGTCACAGATACGCAGTATTTT
>TRBV11-1|-|-|TRBJ2-6
CASSSPRQANSGANVLTF
TGTGCCAGCAGCTCCCCGCGACAGGCCAACTCTGGGGCCAACGTCCTGACTTTC
>TRBV6-4|-|-|TRBJ2-5
CASSEEFGTGETQYF
TGTGCCAGCAGTGAAGAATTTGGGACGGGAGAGACCCAGTACTTC
>TRBV4-3|many|-|TRBJ1-2
CASSQDGWNYGYTF
TGCGCCAGCAGCCAAGATGGCTGGAACTATGGCTACACCTTC
>TRBV12-3/TRBV12-4|many|TRBD2|TRBJ2-3
CASSPPTSGSRDTQYF
TGTGCCAGCAGTCCACCGACTAGCGGTTCCAGAGATACGCAGTATTTT
>TRBV7-9|few|-|TRBJ2-2
CASSLSSQETGELFF
TGTGCCAGCAGCTTGAGCTCTCAGGAGACCGGGGAGCTGTTTTTT
>TRBV12-3/TRBV12-4|few|-|TRBJ2-3
CASSLVGYTQYF
TGTGCCAGCAGTTTGGTAGGGTATACGCAGTATTTT
>TRBV7-9|few|TRBD2|TRBJ2-1
CASSLVTSGRVDEQFF
TGTGCCAGCAGCTTAGTAACTAGCGGGAGGGTTGATGAGCAGTTCTTC
>TRBV10-3|many|TRBD1|TRBJ2-5
CAISEAGQGRLETQYF
TGTGCCATCAGTGAGGCGGGACAGGGTCGTCTGGAGACCCAGTACTTC
>TRBV9|few|-|TRBJ1-2
CASSVGAGPSYGYTF
TGTGCCAGCAGCGTAGGAGCAGGGCCCTCCTATGGCTACACCTTC
>TRBV4-1|few|-|TRBJ2-5
CASSQDLAGWLQYF
TGCGCCAGCAGCCAAGATTTAGCTGGATGGCTCCAGTACTTC
>TRBV27|many|-|TRBJ2-5
CASSLLRGPGETQYF
TGTGCCAGCAGTTTATTGAGGGGCCCGGGAGAGACCCAGTACTTC
>TRBV10-3|many|-|TRBJ2-5
CATGTRDRETQYF
TGTGCCACTGGGACGAGAGATAGGGAGACCCAGTACTTC
>TRBV7-9|many|-|TRBJ1-3
CASSLAFLDDTIYF
TGTGCCAGCAGCTTAGCCTTTCTAGACGACACCATATATTTT
>TRBV9|-|-|TRBJ2-1
CASSGLRPYNEQFF
TGTGCCAGCAGCGGCCTCAGGCCATACAATGAGCAGTTCTTC
>TRBV16|-|-|TRBJ2-3
CASSSSAVADTQYF
TGTGCCAGCAGTTCCTCGGCAGTAGCAGATACGCAGTATTTT
>TRBV7-9|few|-|TRBJ1-4
CASSLDSVGLFF
TGTGCCAGCAGCTTAGATTCGGTTGGCCTGTTTTTT
>TRBV27|many|-|TRBJ2-3
CASSFRPTDTQYF
TGTGCCAGCAGTTTTAGGCCCACAGATACGCAGTATTTT
>TRBV29-1|few|-|TRBJ2-3
CSALDRSSTDTQYF
TGCAGCGCCCTGGACAGATCTAGCACAGATACGCAGTATTTT
>TRBV20-1|many|TRBD2|TRBJ2-1
CSARRTRLAQQDNEQFF
TGCAGTGCCCGACGGACCCGACTAGCCCAACAAGACAATGAGCAGTTCTTC
>TRBV27|many|-|TRBJ2-7
CASSNSGAYEQYF
TGTGCCAGCAGTAATTCGGGTGCCTACGAGCAGTACTTC
>TRBV12-3/TRBV12-4|-|TRBD1|TRBJ1-2
CASSTPTGYYGYTF
TGTGCCAGCAGTACCCCGACAGGGTACTATGGCTACACCTTC